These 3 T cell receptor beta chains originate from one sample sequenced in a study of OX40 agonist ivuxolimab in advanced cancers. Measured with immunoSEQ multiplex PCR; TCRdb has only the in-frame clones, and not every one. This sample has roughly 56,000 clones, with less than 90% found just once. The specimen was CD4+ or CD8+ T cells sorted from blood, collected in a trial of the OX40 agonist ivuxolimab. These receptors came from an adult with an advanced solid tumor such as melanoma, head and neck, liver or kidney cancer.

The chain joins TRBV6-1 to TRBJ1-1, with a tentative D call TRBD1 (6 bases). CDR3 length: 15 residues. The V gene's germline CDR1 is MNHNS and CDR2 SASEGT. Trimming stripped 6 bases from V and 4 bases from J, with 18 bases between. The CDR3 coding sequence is TGTGCCAGCAGCGCAAAACAGGGTGGAGGCACTGAAGCTTTCTTT. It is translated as CASSAKQGGGTEAFF.

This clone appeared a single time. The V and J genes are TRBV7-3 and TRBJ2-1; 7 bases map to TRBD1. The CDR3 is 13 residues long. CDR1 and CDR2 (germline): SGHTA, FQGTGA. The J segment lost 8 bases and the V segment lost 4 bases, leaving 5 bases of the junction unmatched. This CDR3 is CASSSRQGDEQFF. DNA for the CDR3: TGTGCCAGCAGCTCACGACAGGGCGATGAGCAGTTCTTC. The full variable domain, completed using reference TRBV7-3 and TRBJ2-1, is GAGVSQTPSNKVTEKGKYVELRCDPISGHTALYWYRQSLGQGPEFLIYFQGTGAADDSGLPNDRFFAVRPEGSVSTLKIQRTERGDSAVYLCASSSRQGDEQFFGPGTRLTVL.

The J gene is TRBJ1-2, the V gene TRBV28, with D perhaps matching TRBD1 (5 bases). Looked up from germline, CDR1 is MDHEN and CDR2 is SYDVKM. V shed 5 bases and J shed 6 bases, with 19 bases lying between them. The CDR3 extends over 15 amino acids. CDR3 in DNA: TGTGCCAGCAGTACCTCTGGGGGGGAAGTTAATGGCTACACCTTC. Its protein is CASSTSGGEVNGYTF.